The rows below give T cell receptor beta chains drawn from one sample of a study of blood T cells in healthy people across ages. TCRdb recomputed calls from the 5' RACE reads with MiXCR, one row per CDR3 protein. The sample includes about 380,000 distinct CDR3 sequences, about 49% seen only once; the top ten take around 50%. Sequencing was done on a sample of blood. Source of these receptors: a man aged 55 to 70 in good health. Both conserved end residues are part of each CDR3. D genes are given only for firm matches. A row's size may be missing; if present it is once, few, many or a size class.

CDR3 protein,CDR3 DNA,V gene,clone size,D gene,J gene
CASSLGQGVVYGYTF,TGCGCCAGCAGCTTGGGACAGGGGGTGGTCTATGGCTACACCTTC,TRBV5-1,-,TRBD1,TRBJ1-2
CATEGKNYNSPLHF,TGTGCCACCGAGGGAAAGAACTATAATTCACCCCTCCACTTT,TRBV15,-,-,TRBJ1-6
CASSPNFIGVGHSLYEQYF,TGTGCCAGCAGTCCCAACTTTATCGGAGTGGGACACTCCCTCTACGAGCAGTACTTC,TRBV28,once,-,TRBJ2-7
CSARDLRLAASTGELFF,TGCAGTGCTAGAGATCTGCGGCTAGCCGCGAGCACCGGGGAGCTGTTTTTT,TRBV20-1,-,-,TRBJ2-2
CASGTGRVEDTQYF,TGTGCCAGCGGAACGGGGCGGGTTGAAGATACGCAGTATTTT,TRBV11-2,few,-,TRBJ2-3
CASSRKPGQGNTDTQYF,TGTGCCAGCAGCCGCAAACCGGGACAAGGTAACACAGATACGCAGTATTTT,TRBV14,-,-,TRBJ2-3
CSVDAGAGEKLFF,TGCAGCGTGGATGCTGGGGCGGGTGAAAAACTGTTTTTT,TRBV29-1,-,-,TRBJ1-4
CVNRSRAGYTF,TGTGTCAACAGGAGTCGGGCGGGCTACACCTTC,TRBV6-2/TRBV6-3,-,-,TRBJ1-2
CASSFLGGQETQYF,TGTGCCAGCAGTTTTCTAGGGGGGCAAGAGACCCAGTACTTC,TRBV27,many,-,TRBJ2-5
CASSPAPLSPLHF,TGTGCCAGCAGCCCCGCCCCCTTGTCACCCCTCCACTTT,TRBV3-1,-,-,TRBJ1-6
CSARDDWTGGNEQYF,TGCAGTGCTAGAGATGATTGGACAGGGGGAAACGAGCAGTACTTC,TRBV20-1,-,TRBD1,TRBJ2-7
CASSRQGPAGTEAFF,TGTGCCAGCAGCCGCCAGGGACCGGCCGGTACTGAAGCTTTCTTT,TRBV3-1,-,-,TRBJ1-1
CASSLNVDSYNEQFF,TGTGCCAGCAGCTTAAATGTCGACAGTTACAATGAGCAGTTCTTC,TRBV7-3,few,-,TRBJ2-1
CSATLAGNIQYF,TGCAGTGCTACTCTAGCGGGGAACATTCAGTACTTC,TRBV20-1,-,TRBD2,TRBJ2-4
CATSRDAVRYNEQFF,TGTGCCACCAGCAGAGACGCGGTGAGATACAATGAGCAGTTCTTC,TRBV15,many,-,TRBJ2-1
CASSESGGAGGRVYEQYF,TGCGCCAGCAGTGAGTCTGGAGGGGCAGGGGGTCGTGTTTACGAGCAGTACTTC,TRBV10-1,few,-,TRBJ2-7
CASSLVAENYGYTF,TGTGCCAGCAGCTTAGTGGCAGAAAACTATGGCTACACCTTC,TRBV7-2,once,-,TRBJ1-2
CASSELGRVTDTQYF,TGCGCCAGCAGTGAGTTGGGCAGGGTCACAGATACGCAGTATTTT,TRBV10-2,-,-,TRBJ2-3
CASLWRASTDTQYF,TGTGCCAGCCTTTGGAGGGCCAGCACAGATACGCAGTATTTT,TRBV7-2,few,-,TRBJ2-3
CASSLAEEGIPEGDTQYF,TGTGCCAGCAGCTTAGCCGAGGAGGGCATTCCCGAAGGAGATACGCAGTATTTT,TRBV11-1,-,-,TRBJ2-3